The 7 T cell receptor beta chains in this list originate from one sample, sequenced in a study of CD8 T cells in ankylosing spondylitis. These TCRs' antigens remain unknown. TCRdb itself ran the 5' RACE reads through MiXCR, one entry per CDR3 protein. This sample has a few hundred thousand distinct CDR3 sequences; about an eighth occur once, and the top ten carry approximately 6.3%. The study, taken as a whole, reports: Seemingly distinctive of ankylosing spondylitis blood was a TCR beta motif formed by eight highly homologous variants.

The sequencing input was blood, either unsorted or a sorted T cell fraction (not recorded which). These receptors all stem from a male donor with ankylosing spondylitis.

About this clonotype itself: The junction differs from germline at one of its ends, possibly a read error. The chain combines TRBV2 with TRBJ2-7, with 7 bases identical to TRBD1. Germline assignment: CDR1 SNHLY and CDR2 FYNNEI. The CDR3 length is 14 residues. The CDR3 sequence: CASNLRFYDRAVVF. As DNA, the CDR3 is TGTGCCAGCAATCTTCGTTTCTACGACAGGGCGGTTGTCTTC.

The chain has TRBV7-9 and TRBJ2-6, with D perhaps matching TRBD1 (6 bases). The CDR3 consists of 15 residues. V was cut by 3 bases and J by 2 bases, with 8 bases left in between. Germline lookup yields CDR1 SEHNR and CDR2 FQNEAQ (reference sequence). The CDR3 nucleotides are TGTGCCAGCAGCTTCCGACAGGCTGGGGCCAACGTCCTGACTTTC. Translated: CASSFRQAGANVLTF. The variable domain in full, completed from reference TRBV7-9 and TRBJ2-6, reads DTGVSQNPRHKITKRGQNVTFRCDPISEHNRLYWYRQTLGQGPEFLTYFQNEAQLEKSRLLSDRFSAERPKGSFSTLEIQRTEQGDSAMYLCASSFRQAGANVLTFGAGSRLTVL.

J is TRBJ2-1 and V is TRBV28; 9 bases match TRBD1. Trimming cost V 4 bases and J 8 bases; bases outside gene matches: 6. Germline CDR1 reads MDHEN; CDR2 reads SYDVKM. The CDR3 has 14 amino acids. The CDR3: CASSYGTGIYEQFF. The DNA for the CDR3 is TGTGCCAGCAGTTACGGGACAGGGATTTATGAGCAGTTCTTC.

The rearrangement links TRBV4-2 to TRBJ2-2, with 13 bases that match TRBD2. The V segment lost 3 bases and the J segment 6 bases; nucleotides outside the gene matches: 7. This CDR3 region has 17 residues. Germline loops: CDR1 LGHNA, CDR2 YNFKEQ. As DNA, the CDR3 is TGTGCCAGCAGCCAGCCACTAGCGGGAGGGCCGGCCGGGGAGCTGTTTTTT. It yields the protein CASSQPLAGGPAGELFF.

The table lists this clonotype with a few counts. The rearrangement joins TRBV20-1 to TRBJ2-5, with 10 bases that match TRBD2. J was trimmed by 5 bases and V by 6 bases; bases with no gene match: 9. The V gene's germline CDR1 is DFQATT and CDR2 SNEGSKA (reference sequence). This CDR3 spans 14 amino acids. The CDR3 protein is CSASGAGGLETQYF. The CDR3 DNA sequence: TGCAGTGCGTCCGGAGCGGGAGGGCTGGAGACCCAGTACTTC.

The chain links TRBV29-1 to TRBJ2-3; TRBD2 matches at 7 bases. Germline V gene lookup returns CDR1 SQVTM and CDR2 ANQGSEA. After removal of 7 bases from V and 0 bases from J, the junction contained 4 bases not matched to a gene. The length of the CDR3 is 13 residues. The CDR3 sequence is CSGLALSTDTQYF. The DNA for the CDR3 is TGCAGCGGACTAGCCCTCAGCACAGATACGCAGTATTTT.

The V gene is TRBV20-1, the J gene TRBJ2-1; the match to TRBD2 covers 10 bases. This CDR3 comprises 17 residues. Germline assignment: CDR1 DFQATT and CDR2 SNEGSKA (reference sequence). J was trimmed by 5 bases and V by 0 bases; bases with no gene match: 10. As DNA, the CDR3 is TGCAGTGCTAGAGAGTTCCCCCGGACTAGCGGAAACAATGAGCAGTTCTTC. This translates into CSAREFPRTSGNNEQFF.